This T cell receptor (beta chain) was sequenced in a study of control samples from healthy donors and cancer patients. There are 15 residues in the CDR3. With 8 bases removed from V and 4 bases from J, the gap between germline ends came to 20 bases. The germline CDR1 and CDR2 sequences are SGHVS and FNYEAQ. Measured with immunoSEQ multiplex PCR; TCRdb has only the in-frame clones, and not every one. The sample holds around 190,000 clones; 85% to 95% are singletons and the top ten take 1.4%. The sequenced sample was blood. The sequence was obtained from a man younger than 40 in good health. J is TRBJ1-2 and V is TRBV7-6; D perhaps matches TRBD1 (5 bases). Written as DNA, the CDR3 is TGTGCCAGCTCCGGGGGGTCCTCGGGTCCCTATGGCTACACCTTC. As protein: CASSGGSSGPYGYTF.